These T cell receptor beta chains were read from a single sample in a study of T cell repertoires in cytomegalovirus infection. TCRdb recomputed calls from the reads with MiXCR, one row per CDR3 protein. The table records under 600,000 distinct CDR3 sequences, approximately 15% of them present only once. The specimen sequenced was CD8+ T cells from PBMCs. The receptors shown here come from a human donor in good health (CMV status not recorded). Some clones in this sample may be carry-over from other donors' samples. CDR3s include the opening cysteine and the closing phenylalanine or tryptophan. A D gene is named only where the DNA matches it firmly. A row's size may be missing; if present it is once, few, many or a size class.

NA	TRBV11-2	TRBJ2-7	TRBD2	CASSIWTSGEPEYEQYF	TGTGCCAGCAGCATTTGGACTAGCGGGGAGCCAGAGTACGAGCAGTACTTC
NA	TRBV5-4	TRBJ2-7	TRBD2	CASSFKRESSYEQYF	TGTGCCAGCAGCTTTAAGCGGGAGAGTTCCTACGAGCAGTACTTC
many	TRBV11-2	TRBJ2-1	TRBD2	CASSLEVAGGPYNEQFF	TGTGCCAGCAGCTTAGAGGTGGCGGGGGGGCCCTACAATGAGCAGTTCTTC
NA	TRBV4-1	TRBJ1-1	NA	CASSRIGQNTEAFF	TGCGCCAGCAGCCGGATCGGACAGAACACTGAAGCTTTCTTT
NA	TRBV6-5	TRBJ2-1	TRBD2	CASRLSGVGSYNEQFF	TGTGCCAGCAGGTTGAGCGGGGTTGGGTCCTACAATGAGCAGTTCTTC
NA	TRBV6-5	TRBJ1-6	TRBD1	CASSSASPFGTESHNSPLHF	TGTGCCAGCAGTTCAGCTTCCCCCTTTGGGACAGAATCACACAATTCACCCCTCCACTTT
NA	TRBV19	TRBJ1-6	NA	CASSPELPYNSPLHF	TGTGCCAGTAGTCCGGAGCTGCCCTATAATTCACCCCTCCACTTT
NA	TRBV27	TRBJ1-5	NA	CASSPLGGWRQPQHF	TGTGCCAGCAGTCCGCTCGGGGGTTGGCGCCAGCCCCAGCATTTT
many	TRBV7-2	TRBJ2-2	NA	CASSPNRWSSRAGELFF	TGTGCCAGCAGCCCTAACCGTTGGTCATCGCGCGCCGGGGAGCTGTTTTTT
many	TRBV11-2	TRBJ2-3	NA	CASSSPGALPTDTQYF	TGTGCCAGCAGCTCTCCAGGGGCTCTACCCACAGATACGCAGTATTTT